The entry below describes one T cell receptor (beta chain). These data come from a study of shared clonotypes between healthy human individuals. Between the trimmed V and J ends, which lost 1 base and 2 bases, there was a span of 12 bases. Looked up from germline, CDR1 is SGHTA and CDR2 is FQGNSA. The CDR3 sequence is 15 residues long. Profiled with immunoSEQ multiplex PCR; TCRdb holds only in-frame clones, not every one. The table records some 2,100,000 clones, about 94% of them present only once. There were only Caucasian adults among the donors, and all lived in Nashville, Tennessee. The chain uses TRBV7-2 and TRBJ2-7; no clear D gene. The clonotype comes from a young man in good health. The sample consisted of naive CD4+ T cells sorted from blood. Sample subset: CD45RA+ positively selected. CDR3 nucleotide sequence: TGTGCCAGCAGCTTAGAACAGCTCCCTACCTACGAGCAGTACTTC. Translation: CASSLEQLPTYEQYF.